The 17 T cell receptor beta chains in this list originate from one sample, sequenced in a study of cytomegalovirus exposure and HLA in healthy donors. Primers included in the PCR were 60 Vbeta and 13 Jbeta primers. Generated by immunoSEQ multiplex PCR, the TCRdb table keeps only in-frame clones and is missing some. Of some 96,000 clones listed, more than 75% were seen once; the top ten hold under 0.8%. Specimen: PBMCs. Source of these receptors: a woman aged 55 to 70 in good health and CMV-seronegative.

The chain couples TRBV28 to TRBJ2-1; weak D call: TRBD2 (6 bases). The ends were cut back, 2 bases at V and 7 bases at J, with 6 bases in the middle. The CDR3 extends over 12 amino acids. CDR1 is MDHEN, CDR2 SYDVKM, per germline. The CDR3 is CASSLGGNEQFF. In DNA form, the CDR3 reads TGTGCCAGCAGTTTAGGAGGGAATGAGCAGTTCTTC.

The rearrangement links TRBV14 to TRBJ2-7; 9 nucleotides agree with TRBD1. Trimming cost V 5 bases and J 1 base; bases outside gene matches: 9. This CDR3 comprises 16 residues. CDR1 SGHDN and CDR2 FVKESK come from the germline V gene. The CDR3 loop is CASSFGRDRVSYEQYF. CDR3 sequence (DNA): TGTGCCAGCAGCTTCGGCCGGGACAGGGTGTCCTACGAGCAGTACTTC.

The chain combines TRBV6-1 with TRBJ2-2; tentative D call: TRBD2 (5 bases). Per the germline V gene, CDR1 is MNHNS and CDR2 is SASEGT. Trimming removed 7 bases at V and 7 bases at J, with 13 bases between. This CDR3 spans 13 amino acids. CDR3 in DNA: TGTGCCAGCAACCCTAGCAATGACGGGGAGCTGTTTTTT. It codes for CASNPSNDGELFF.

This chain links TRBV5-1 with TRBJ1-2; 8 nucleotides line up with TRBD1. The ends lost 0 bases at V and 2 bases at J; junction bases unmatched: 9. Germline V gene data show CDR1 as SGHRS and CDR2 as YFSETQ. This CDR3 is built from 17 residues. CDR3 sequence: CASSLDAPGQVNYGYTF. Written as DNA, the CDR3 is TGCGCCAGCAGCTTGGACGCCCCGGGACAGGTGAACTATGGCTACACCTTC.

V and J are TRBV5-1 and TRBJ1-4; D possibly corresponds to TRBD1 (5 bases). Trimming pared 6 bases from V and 0 bases from J, leaving 15 bases between. The length of the CDR3 is 16 residues. Germline CDR1 is SGHRS and CDR2 is YFSETQ. In DNA, the CDR3 is TGCGCCAGCACCACCGGGGGGGTAGCAACTAATGAAAAACTGTTTTTT. Translated: CASTTGGVATNEKLFF. Variable domain in full (rest from reference TRBV5-1 and TRBJ1-4): KAGVTQTPRYLIKTRGQQVTLSCSPISGHRSVSWYQQTPGQGLQFLFEYFSETQRNKGNFPGRFSGRQFSNSRSEMNVSTLELGDSALYLCASTTGGVATNEKLFFGSGTQLSVL.

The chain combines TRBV29-1 with TRBJ2-2; a weak D match, TRBD1 (6 bases). The CDR3 totals 12 residues. The V end was cut by 5 bases, the J end by 6 bases, with 10 bases between. Germline V lookup: CDR1 SQVTM, CDR2 ANQGSEA. The CDR3 loop is CSVRQGSGELFF. The CDR3 DNA is TGCAGCGTTCGTCAGGGGTCCGGGGAGCTGTTTTTT.

The CDR3 spells CASSQDPGVGQPQHF. CDR3 bases: TGCGCCAGCAGCCAAGATCCAGGGGTTGGTCAGCCCCAGCATTTT. The chain uses TRBV4-1 and TRBJ1-5; D might be TRBD1 (6 bases). CDR1 and CDR2 from the germline V gene are MGHRA and YSYEKL. V lost 0 bases to trimming and J lost 6 bases, with 12 bases between them. This CDR3 region has 15 residues.

The gene calls are TRBV7-2 and TRBJ1-2; possibly TRBD1 for D (6 bases). The CDR3 has 17 amino acids. CDR1 SGHTA and CDR2 FQGNSA come from the germline V gene. V lost 1 base, J lost 5 bases, and 20 bases lay in between. The CDR3 sequence is CASSLGGNTGQRYGYTF. The CDR3 DNA reads TGTGCCAGCAGCTTAGGGGGGAACACAGGGCAGAGGTATGGCTACACCTTC.

With regard to this clone: Other DNA sequences from this sample encode an identical CDR3 as well. This chain joins TRBV30 and TRBJ2-2; D is ambiguous. V lost 3 bases and J 7 bases, leaving 9 bases between the germline ends. CDR3 length: 12 residues. Germline V lookup: CDR1 GTSNPN, CDR2 SVGIG (reference sequence). CDR3: CAWSVSGGELFF. The CDR3 coding sequence is TGTGCCTGGAGCGTATCAGGCGGGGAGCTGTTTTTT.

This clone showed up just a few times. V is TRBV18 and J is TRBJ2-3; 9 bases agree with TRBD2. The V gene end was trimmed by 0 bases and the J gene end by 6 bases; junction bases not matched to a gene: 7. Per germline, CDR1 KGHSH and CDR2 LQKENI. The CDR3 contains 16 residues. DNA of the CDR3: TGTGCCAGCTCACCACCCGGGACTAGCCCGACGGATACGCAGTATTTT. Residues: CASSPPGTSPTDTQYF.

The J gene is TRBJ1-5, the V gene TRBV27; tentative D call: TRBD1 (6 bases). The V end was cut by 5 bases, the J end by 7 bases, with 9 bases between. The germline V gene encodes CDR1 MNHEY and CDR2 SMNVEV (reference sequence). This CDR3 comprises 12 residues. CDR3 in amino acids: CASSMTGQPQHF. As DNA, the CDR3 is TGTGCCAGCAGTATGACAGGACAGCCCCAGCATTTT.

The chain uses TRBV7-2 and TRBJ2-7; D remains ambiguous. The CDR3 runs 15 residues. V lost 0 bases, J lost 5 bases, and 14 bases lay in between. Germline-derived CDR1 and CDR2 are SGHTA and FQGNSA. DNA of the CDR3: TGTGCCAGCAGCTTAGCGACATCCTTCGGCAACGAGCAGTACTTC. It encodes CASSLATSFGNEQYF.

The chain joins TRBV6-1 to TRBJ2-7; no reliable D call. V shed 0 bases and J shed 2 bases, with 8 bases lying between them. Germline lookup yields CDR1 MNHNS and CDR2 SASEGT. The CDR3 loop spans 14 amino acids. The CDR3 region has the DNA TGTGCCAGCAGTGAAGCTGGCAGCGCCTACGAGCAGTACTTC. Protein: CASSEAGSAYEQYF.

The V and J genes are TRBV7-2 and TRBJ2-7; TRBD2 matches 9 bases. The V gene's germline CDR1 is SGHTA and CDR2 FQGNSA. The trim removed 1 base at V and 5 bases at J, leaving 9 bases unmatched. The CDR3 extends over 16 amino acids. The CDR3 region has the DNA TGTGCCAGCAGCTTAGTTGTTAGCGGGAGAAGGAACGAGCAGTACTTC. It specifies CASSLVVSGRRNEQYF. Variable domain in full (rest from reference TRBV7-2 and TRBJ2-7): GAGVSQSPSNKVTEKGKDVELRCDPISGHTALYWYRQSLGQGLEFLIYFQGNSAPDKSGLPSDRFSAERTGGSVSTLTIQRTQQEDSAVYLCASSLVVSGRRNEQYFGPGTRLTVT.

This clone was detected a few times. The gene calls are TRBV25-1 and TRBJ1-6; 8 bases are shared with TRBD1. Germline values: CDR1 MGHDK, CDR2 SYGVNS. After removal of 4 bases from V and 9 bases from J, the junction contained 5 bases not matched to a gene. The CDR3 sequence is 14 residues long. CDR3 in DNA: TGTGCCAGCAGTGGTACAGGGGGAGGTTCACCCCTCCACTTT. Translating gives CASSGTGGGSPLHF.

The rearrangement links TRBV6-5 to TRBJ1-2; D is undetermined. The CDR3 contains 16 residues. Trimming removed 0 bases from V and 0 bases from J, with 11 bases in between. Germline-derived CDR1 and CDR2 are MNHEY and SVGAGI. The CDR3 nucleotides are TGTGCCAGCAGTTACTCGGCCGGGAGAGCTAACTATGGCTACACCTTC. This codes for CASSYSAGRANYGYTF.

This sequence joins TRBV28 and TRBJ1-2; D possibly corresponds to TRBD1 (6 bases). Per the germline V gene, CDR1 is MDHEN and CDR2 is SYDVKM. V was shortened by 2 bases and J by 4 bases, with 8 bases between the two germline ends. The CDR3 loop spans 13 amino acids. CDR3 in amino acids: CASSLRQVYGYTF. In nucleotides, the CDR3 is TGTGCCAGCAGTTTAAGACAGGTCTATGGCTACACCTTC.